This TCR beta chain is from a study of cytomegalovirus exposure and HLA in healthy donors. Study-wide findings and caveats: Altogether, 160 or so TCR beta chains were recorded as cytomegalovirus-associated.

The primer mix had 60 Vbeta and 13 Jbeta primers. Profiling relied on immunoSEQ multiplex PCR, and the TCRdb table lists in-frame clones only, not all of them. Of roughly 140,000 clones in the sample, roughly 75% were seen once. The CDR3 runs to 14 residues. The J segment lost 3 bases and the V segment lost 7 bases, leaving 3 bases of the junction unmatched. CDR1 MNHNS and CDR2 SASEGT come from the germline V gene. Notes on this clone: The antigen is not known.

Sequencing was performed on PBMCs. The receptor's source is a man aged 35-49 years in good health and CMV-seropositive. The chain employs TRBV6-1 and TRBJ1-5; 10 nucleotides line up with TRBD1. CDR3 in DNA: TGTGCCAGCAAGACAGGGGGCGACAATCAGCCCCAGCATTTT. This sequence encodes CASKTGGDNQPQHF.